The next 27 T cell receptor beta chains were all read from a single sample in a study of CD8+CD57+ T cells in acquired aplastic anemia. CD8+CD57+ cell expansion had been shown by flow cytometry in patients chosen for sequencing. Genomic DNA served as template for TCR beta VDJ and CDR3 profiling. Each CDR3 protein is one row after TCRdb ran MiXCR on the reads. The sample has hundreds of thousands of distinct CDR3 sequences, approximately 45% seen once. Sequenced sample: sorted CD4+, CD8+, or CD8+CD57+ T cells (not recorded which) from PBMCs. These receptors all stem from a human donor with aplastic anemia.

The chain employs TRBV10-3 and TRBJ1-2; D not certain. Germline V CDR1 and CDR2: ENHRY, SYGVKD. V was cut by 0 bases and J by 10 bases, with 9 bases left in between. This CDR3 spans 12 amino acids. This CDR3 is CAISESRSVYTF. The CDR3 DNA reads TGTGCCATCAGTGAGTCGAGATCGGTCTACACCTTC.

The chain recombines TRBV10-2 with TRBJ2-3, with 8 bases aligning to TRBD1. The junction had 2 bases not matched to a gene; V was cut back by 2 bases and J by 4 bases. Germline V CDR1 and CDR2: WSHSY, SAAADI. The CDR3 totals 14 residues. CDR3: CASSEDRGADTQYF. The CDR3 DNA reads TGCGCCAGCAGTGAGGACAGGGGAGCAGATACGCAGTATTTT.

This clonotype was found many times. The genes are TRBV14 and TRBJ2-7, with 8 nucleotides matching TRBD2. This CDR3 comprises 15 residues. J gave up 3 bases and V 0 bases, and 4 bases lay outside the gene matches. In germline, CDR1 is SGHDN, CDR2 FVKESK. The CDR3 sequence: CASSQEGGGNYEQYF. CDR3 coding DNA: TGTGCCAGCAGCCAAGAAGGCGGGGGGAACTACGAGCAGTACTTC.

The J gene is TRBJ1-5, the V gene TRBV10-2; 7 bases fit TRBD1. J gave up 2 bases and V 7 bases, and 2 bases lay outside the gene matches. CDR1 and CDR2 from the germline V gene are WSHSY and SAAADI. This CDR3 is 13 amino acids long. CDR3 residues: CASNDRGNQPQHF. Here the CDR3 DNA reads TGCGCCAGCAACGACAGGGGCAATCAGCCCCAGCATTTT.

The sample holds many counts of this clonotype. V and J are TRBV24-1 and TRBJ2-1; maybe TRBD1 (6 bases). Trimming cost V 1 base and J 0 bases, with 15 bases left between them. This CDR3 spans 18 amino acids. CDR1 and CDR2 from the germline V gene are KGHDR and SFDVKD. CDR3 nucleotide sequence: TGTGCCACCAGTGATTTCGGGGCGGACAGAAGCTCCTACAATGAGCAGTTCTTC. Its translation is CATSDFGADRSSYNEQFF.

This chain joins TRBV19 and TRBJ1-5; possible D gene TRBD1, 5 bases. Trimming took 5 bases from V and 1 from J, leaving 12 bases between them. The CDR3 is 15 amino acids. The germline V gene encodes CDR1 LNHDA and CDR2 SQIVND (reference sequence). CDR3 protein: CASSLGTTSNQPQHF. As DNA, the CDR3 is TGTGCCAGTAGTTTGGGGACTACAAGCAATCAGCCCCAGCATTTT.

The chain combines TRBV5-1 with TRBJ1-2, with no clear D. Deletions cut 0 bases from V and 0 bases from J, with 9 bases between. The CDR3 runs to 15 residues. Germline CDR1 and CDR2: SGHRS and YFSETQ. CDR3 sequence: CASSLAAGANYGYTF. CDR3 nucleotide sequence: TGCGCCAGCAGCTTGGCGGCGGGAGCTAACTATGGCTACACCTTC.

The V and J genes are TRBV9 and TRBJ2-7, with TRBD1 matching 8 bases. Germline V CDR1 and CDR2: SGDLS, YYNGEE. V lost 5 bases, J lost 3 bases, and 7 bases stayed unmatched. There are 14 residues in the CDR3. DNA of the CDR3: TGTGCCAGCAGTGCCCAGGGACAGGTCTACGAGCAGTACTTC. Its protein is CASSAQGQVYEQYF.

This clonotype was observed a handful of times. The genes are TRBV30 and TRBJ2-7, with D perhaps assigned TRBD1 or TRBD2 (5 bases each). Germline values: CDR1 GTSNPN, CDR2 SVGIG (reference sequence). The CDR3 has 12 amino acids. The V and J ends lost 8 bases and 3 bases respectively, with 14 bases between them. As DNA, the CDR3 is TGTGCCGGGTCGGTGGGGGACTACGAGCAGTACTTC. Encoded protein: CAGSVGDYEQYF.

This clonotype has ten or more counts. V is TRBV5-5 and J is TRBJ2-3; D may match TRBD1 or TRBD2 (6 bases each). The CDR3 has 16 residues. Germline V lookup: CDR1 SGHKS, CDR2 YYEKEE (reference sequence). V gave up 2 bases and J gave up 4 bases, with 17 bases separating them. The CDR3 bases are TGTGCCAGCAGCTTTCCGGGAGAGGGGGTTGCAGATACGCAGTATTTT. Protein sequence: CASSFPGEGVADTQYF.

In its sample, this clonotype was seen many times. This chain uses TRBV7-9 with TRBJ2-1; D is undetermined. V lost 0 bases, J lost 10 bases, and 7 bases lay in between. Germline V gene sequence: CDR1 SEHNR, CDR2 FQNEAQ (reference sequence). The CDR3 length is 12 residues. As DNA, the CDR3 is TGTGCCAGCAGCTTAGCTCCTGGGGAGCAGTTCTTC. Amino acid sequence: CASSLAPGEQFF.

V usage is TRBV7-7 and J usage is TRBJ2-2; perhaps TRBD1 as D (6 bases). Trimming stripped 5 bases from V and 4 bases from J, with 11 bases between. The CDR3 totals 14 residues. Germline V lookup: CDR1 SSHAT, CDR2 FNYEAQ (reference sequence). This CDR3 is CASSPRTATGELFF. The DNA for the CDR3 is TGTGCCAGCAGCCCGCGGACAGCCACCGGGGAGCTGTTTTTT.

This clonotype was observed at least ten times. The chain uses TRBV9 and TRBJ1-2; D perhaps matches TRBD1 (6 bases). Deletions cut 4 bases from V and 5 bases from J, with 18 bases between. CDR1 SGDLS and CDR2 YYNGEE come from the germline V gene. The CDR3 runs to 15 residues. CDR3 residues: CASSRYRDGVYGYTF. The CDR3 DNA reads as TGTGCCAGCAGCCGATACAGGGATGGGGTTTATGGCTACACCTTC. Full variable domain (missing parts from reference TRBV9 and TRBJ1-2): DSGVTQTPKHLITATGQRVTLRCSPRSGDLSVYWYQQSLDQGLQFLIQYYNGEERAKGNILERFSAQQFPDLHSELNLSSLELGDSALYFCASSRYRDGVYGYTFGSGTRLTVV.

About this clonotype: As the CDR3 is not closed by the conserved phenylalanine or tryptophan, this likely results from a read error. The CDR3 sequence: CASSLWGGGEQYY. Here the CDR3 DNA reads TGTGCCAGCAGTTTATGGGGGGGGGGCGAGCAGTACTAC. The rearrangement links TRBV25-1 to TRBJ2-7, with 7 bases aligning to TRBD2. Trimming cost V 5 bases and J 6 bases; bases outside gene matches: 7. The CDR3 contains 13 residues. The germline gives CDR1 MGHDK, CDR2 SYGVNS.

This chain links TRBV2 with TRBJ2-7; D ambiguous. The germline V gene encodes CDR1 SNHLY and CDR2 FYNNEI. V was cut by 6 bases and J by 6 bases, with 21 bases left in between. The CDR3 extends over 15 amino acids. The CDR3 here is CASSEDGPSRAEQYF. In DNA, the CDR3 is TGTGCCAGCAGCGAGGACGGCCCTTCGAGAGCCGAGCAGTACTTC.

This clonotype was counted many times. The rearrangement links TRBV7-9 to TRBJ2-1; unclear D gene. Trimming cost V 2 bases and J 7 bases, with 21 bases left between them. Germline V CDR1 and CDR2: SEHNR, FQNEAQ (reference sequence). The CDR3 length is 17 residues. The CDR3 here is CASSLPGSPLVGNEQFF. CDR3 coding DNA: TGTGCCAGCAGCTTACCCGGGTCCCCCTTGGTGGGGAATGAGCAGTTCTTC.

This clonotype was found a few times. The chain uses TRBV29-1 and TRBJ1-5, with D hard to call. The CDR3 covers 13 residues. Germline CDR1 is SQVTM and CDR2 is ANQGSEA. Trimming stripped 5 bases from V and 3 bases from J, with 11 bases between. For the CDR3, the DNA is TGCAGCGTTTTAGAGGGCGACAATCAGCCCCAGCATTTT. It codes for CSVLEGDNQPQHF.

Ten or more counts support this clonotype. DNA for the CDR3: TGTGCCACCAGTGATTCCGGGACGGATTACAATGAGCAGTTCTTC. Translated: CATSDSGTDYNEQFF. The gene calls are TRBV24-1 and TRBJ2-1; D may match TRBD1 or TRBD2 (5 bases each). Germline V gives CDR1 KGHDR, CDR2 SFDVKD. CDR3 length: 15 residues. Trimming cost V 2 bases and J 4 bases, with 11 bases left between them.

This clonotype was recorded only once. The genes are TRBV15 and TRBJ2-1, with D tentatively TRBD1 or TRBD2 (5 bases each). Germline V lookup: CDR1 LNHNV, CDR2 YYDKDF (reference sequence). The V and J ends lost 4 bases and 10 bases respectively, with 20 bases between them. The CDR3 runs to 15 residues. The CDR3 nucleotides read TGTGCCACCAGCACCGTTACCGGGACGGGCTACGAGCAGTTCTTC. The encoded protein is CATSTVTGTGYEQFF.

This chain connects TRBV20-1 to TRBJ2-7; 9 nucleotides agree with TRBD2. Germline V gene data show CDR1 as DFQATT and CDR2 as SNEGSKA (reference sequence). The CDR3 is 13 amino acids. Trimming removed 5 bases from V and 2 bases from J; junction bases left unmatched: 4. The DNA for the CDR3 is TGCAGTGCTCCGGAGCGGGGGGCCTACGAGCAGTACTTC. Amino acids: CSAPERGAYEQYF.

CDR3 nucleotides: TGTGCCAGCAGCCCGTTAGCGGGAGGAGGGTCTTGGGAGACCCAGTACTTC. This codes for CASSPLAGGGSWETQYF. The chain joins TRBV7-9 to TRBJ2-5; 10 bases fit TRBD2. Germline V gene sequence: CDR1 SEHNR, CDR2 FQNEAQ (reference sequence). Trimming removed 5 bases from V and 5 bases from J; junction bases left unmatched: 14. The length of the CDR3 is 17 residues.

This clonotype was picked up many times. The chain uses TRBV6-5 and TRBJ2-7; 11 nucleotides agree with TRBD1. Losses at the gene ends were 3 bases for V and 6 bases for J; bases not matched to a gene: 4. CDR1 and CDR2 from the germline V gene are MNHEY and SVGAGI. CDR3 length: 14 amino acids. The DNA for the CDR3 is TGTGCCAGCAGTTATCTCGGGACAGGGGGCGAGCAGTACTTC. This sequence encodes CASSYLGTGGEQYF.

The chain employs TRBV9 and TRBJ2-1; TRBD2 aligns across 11 bases. Germline V gene lookup returns CDR1 SGDLS and CDR2 YYNGEE. The CDR3 sequence is 15 residues long. Germline trimming cut 0 bases from V and 7 bases from J; bases unmatched to any gene: 3. The DNA for the CDR3 is TGTGCCAGCAGCGTAGGACTAGCGGGATGGAATGAGCAGTTCTTC. It translates to CASSVGLAGWNEQFF.

This chain uses TRBV25-1 with TRBJ2-1; tentative D call: TRBD2 (6 bases). The germline V gene encodes CDR1 MGHDK and CDR2 SYGVNS. V was pared by 7 bases and J by 4 bases, with 14 bases between. The length of the CDR3 is 14 residues. In DNA, the CDR3 is TGTGCCAGCAAGGAGGGTGTGGGGTACAATGAGCAGTTCTTC. Its translation: CASKEGVGYNEQFF.

The gene calls are TRBV5-1 and TRBJ2-6; perhaps TRBD1 as D (5 bases). This CDR3 spans 15 amino acids. In germline, CDR1 is SGHRS, CDR2 YFSETQ. Trimming cost V 1 base and J 4 bases, with 9 bases left between them. CDR3 nucleotide sequence: TGCGCCAGCAGCTTGAGCAGGGCGGGGGCCAACGTCCTGACTTTC. It codes for CASSLSRAGANVLTF.

Comment on this clonotype: Relative to the germline gene, one junction end is altered; a read error may explain this. The chain uses TRBV15 and TRBJ2-3, with D unresolved. Germline CDR1 and CDR2: LNHNV and YYDKDF (reference sequence). This CDR3 has 10 residues. In DNA, the CDR3 is TGTGCCACCAGCAGAGATCTACGCCTATTT. This translates into CATSRDLRLF.

The chain couples TRBV10-3 to TRBJ1-2; no clear D. V lost 10 bases, J lost 8 bases, and 11 bases lay in between. The CDR3 runs 10 residues. Per germline, CDR1 ENHRY and CDR2 SYGVKD. CDR3 residues: CATANGGYTF. The CDR3 nucleotides are TGTGCCACCGCGAATGGGGGCTACACCTTC.